This T cell receptor beta chain was found in a study of T cells after yellow fever vaccination. The wider study: SMART-Seq v4 Ultra Low Input prepared the low-cell-number fractions.

Of note for this clonotype: The antigen is undetermined.

Generation of TCR cDNA used 5'RACE template switching (which added a universal primer site and UMIs). Each CDR3 protein is one row after TCRdb ran MiXCR on the 5' RACE reads. The sample records some 670,000 distinct CDR3 sequences, 10% to 15% being singletons. V was clipped by 6 bases and J by 0 bases; unmatched bases: 11. Germline V lookup: CDR1 ENHRY, CDR2 SYGVKD. The CDR3 spans 17 residues. Study-wide points: Post-booster samples contained most primary-vaccination clones (approximately 96% CD4, around 88% CD8).

The V call is TRBV10-3, the J call TRBJ2-4, with 7 bases aligning to TRBD1. This TCR was recovered from a man in his thirties or forties who received the YFV17D yellow fever vaccine. This material consisted of PBMCs, taken on the day of the yellow fever booster vaccination. CDR3 nucleotides: TGTGCCATCAGCGATGACAGGGATTTACCAGCCAAAAACATTCAGTACTTC. Protein product: CAISDDRDLPAKNIQYF.